Shown below are 9 T cell receptor beta chains from a single sample sequenced in a study of cytomegalovirus exposure and HLA in healthy donors. Here immunoSEQ multiplex PCR was the method, and the copy in TCRdb shows in-frame clones only, minus some. The sample has fewer than 150,000 clones, around 88% seen once. What was sequenced was PBMCs. These receptors were collected from a woman younger than 30 in good health and CMV-seropositive.

The genes are TRBV28 and TRBJ1-5; 8 bases are shared with TRBD1. The germline V gene has CDR1 MDHEN and CDR2 SYDVKM. Losses at the gene ends were 8 bases for V and 3 bases for J; bases not matched to a gene: 3. There are 13 residues in the CDR3. The CDR3 loop is CASRTGYNQPQHF. The CDR3 coding sequence is TGTGCCAGCCGGACAGGGTACAATCAGCCCCAGCATTTT.

This chain joins TRBV4-3 and TRBJ1-2; a possible D gene is TRBD1 (5 bases). V lost 0 bases and J 4 bases, leaving 12 bases between the germline ends. This CDR3 has 15 residues. CDR1 LGHNA and CDR2 YSLEER come from the germline V gene. The CDR3 sequence: CASSQDPAGPYGYTF. As DNA, the CDR3 is TGCGCCAGCAGCCAAGATCCCGCAGGGCCCTATGGCTACACCTTC.

This clone was detected only once. The CDR3 DNA is TGTGCCAGCAGCCATGGGACAGGGAGGGCCAATGAGCAGTTCTTC. Protein: CASSHGTGRANEQFF. The chain recombines TRBV5-6 with TRBJ2-1, with 9 bases lining up with TRBD1. Germline loops: CDR1 SGHDT, CDR2 YYEEEE. Trimming took 4 bases from V and 6 from J; bases not matched to a gene: 8. The CDR3 has 15 amino acids.

This clone was detected only once. The chain links TRBV6-1 to TRBJ1-2, with 10 positions matching TRBD1. J lost 6 bases, V lost 7 bases, and 11 bases had no gene match. Germline V gene sequence: CDR1 MNHNS, CDR2 SASEGT. CDR3 size: 15 residues. The CDR3 DNA reads as TGTGCCAGCACCCCTCCGACAGGGGGCGCGAATGGCTACACCTTC. Translation: CASTPPTGGANGYTF.

The V call is TRBV10-1, the J call TRBJ2-5, with a possible D match to TRBD1 (6 bases). Germline V gives CDR1 WNHNN, CDR2 SYGVQD (reference sequence). Trimming took 2 bases from V and 5 from J, leaving 21 bases between them. The length of the CDR3 is 17 residues. CDR3 DNA: TGCGCCAGCAGTGAGCCATTTCACAGGGCCCCGGGGGAGACCCAGTACTTC. Its protein product is CASSEPFHRAPGETQYF.

The chain couples TRBV9 to TRBJ2-3; 7 positions agree with TRBD2. The CDR3 is made up of 15 amino acids. CDR1 and CDR2 (germline): SGDLS, YYNGEE. The CDR3 DNA follows: TGTCCCCGGGTGGCGCTAGCGGAACTCACAGATACGCAGTATTTT. Translated: CPRVALAELTDTQYF. Looking up the rest from reference TRBV9 and TRBJ2-3 gives the full variable domain: DSGVTQTPKHLITATGQRVTLRCSPRSGDLSVYWYQQSLDQGLQFLIQYYNGEERAKGNILERFSAQQFPDLHSELNLSSLELGDSALYFCPRVALAELTDTQYFGPGTRLTVL.

This chain uses TRBV11-1 with TRBJ2-7; D gene unclear. Trimming took 3 bases from V and 5 from J, leaving 17 bases between them. CDR3 length equals 15 residues. Germline V gene sequence: CDR1 SGHAT, CDR2 FQDESV (reference sequence). The CDR3 bases are TGTGCCAGCAGCTTTTTCAGTACTTCTGGGCACGAGCAGTACTTC. Translated, it gives CASSFFSTSGHEQYF.

This clone showed up just once. The chain links TRBV28 to TRBJ2-5; D is unclear. V gave up 2 bases and J gave up 3 bases, with 4 bases separating them. The CDR3 runs 12 residues. The germline V gene encodes CDR1 MDHEN and CDR2 SYDVKM. This chain's CDR3 is CASSLPEETQYF. CDR3 in DNA: TGTGCCAGCAGTTTACCTGAAGAGACCCAGTACTTC. Based on the CDR3 plus reference TRBV28 and TRBJ2-5, the full variable domain is DVKVTQSSRYLVKRTGEKVFLECVQDMDHENMFWYRQDPGLGLRLIYFSYDVKMKEKGDIPEGYSVSREKKERFSLILESASTNQTSMYLCASSLPEETQYFGPGTRLLVL.

The J gene is TRBJ1-4, the V gene TRBV7-8; D is perhaps TRBD1 (6 bases). CDR3 length: 15 amino acids. Per germline, CDR1 SGHVS and CDR2 FQNEAQ. The V gene lost 3 bases and the J gene lost 7 bases, with 15 bases spanning the gap. The CDR3 nucleotides are TGTGCCAGCAGCTTGAACGCTCAGGGGCGTGAAAAACTGTTTTTT. This sequence encodes CASSLNAQGREKLFF.